This is a list of T cell receptor beta chains from one sample in a study of T cells after yellow fever vaccination. TCRdb redid the calling of the 5' RACE reads with MiXCR, one entry per CDR3 protein. Among about 330,000 distinct CDR3 sequences listed, roughly 4% were seen once. The input for sequencing was PBMCs, taken 5 days after the yellow fever booster vaccination. The receptors come from a man aged 18 to 35 who received the YFV17D yellow fever vaccine. The CDR3 runs from the conserved cysteine through the conserved F or W. The D gene is left open where the match is weak. Not every row has a clone size; where given, it reads once, few, many or a size class.

few	TRBV7-3	TRBJ1-1	NA	CASSLIRGSNTEAFF	TGTGCCAGCAGCTTAATTCGGGGGAGTAACACTGAAGCTTTCTTT
few	TRBV20-1	TRBJ2-3	TRBD2	CSAKKGSAGGNTQYF	TGCAGTGCTAAAAAGGGTTCAGCGGGGGGAAATACGCAGTATTTT
few	TRBV6-6	TRBJ1-1	TRBD1	CASRPPGTGNTEAFF	TGTGCCAGCAGGCCCCCCGGGACAGGGAACACTGAAGCTTTCTTT
NA	TRBV6-2/TRBV6-3	TRBJ2-1	NA	CASRDGGSYNEQFF	TGTGCCAGCAGGGACGGGGGCTCCTACAATGAGCAGTTCTTC
NA	TRBV29-1	TRBJ1-1	NA	CSGWRIGNTEAFF	TGCAGCGGGTGGCGGATCGGGAACACTGAAGCTTTCTTT
NA	TRBV28	TRBJ2-1	NA	CASSLVPYNEQFF	TGTGCCAGCAGTTTGGTCCCCTACAATGAGCAGTTCTTC
NA	TRBV15	TRBJ1-6	NA	CATSREGRINSPLHF	TGTGCCACCAGCAGAGAGGGGAGGATTAATTCACCCCTCCACTTT
many	TRBV4-2	TRBJ1-3	NA	CASSQERARATIYF	TGTGCCAGCAGCCAAGAAAGGGCCCGGGCCACCATATATTTT
many	TRBV7-2	TRBJ1-3	NA	CASSLPGNTIYF	TGTGCCAGCAGCTTACCCGGAAACACCATATATTTT
few	TRBV29-1	TRBJ2-1	TRBD1	CSGGTANEQFF	TGCAGCGGGGGGACAGCTAATGAGCAGTTCTTC
few	TRBV6-5	TRBJ1-5	NA	CASSRQFNQPQHF	TGTGCCAGCAGTCGGCAGTTCAATCAGCCCCAGCATTTT
many	TRBV5-5	TRBJ1-1	NA	CASSLAGSPTIEAFF	TGTGCCAGCAGCTTGGCAGGGAGCCCCACCATTGAAGCTTTCTTT
many	TRBV5-1	TRBJ1-2	NA	CASSLVGQTQCTF	TGCGCCAGCAGCTTGGTTGGGCAGACCCAGTGCACCTTC
NA	TRBV5-1	TRBJ2-5	NA	CASSTDIQETQYF	TGCGCCAGCAGCACGGACATCCAAGAGACCCAGTACTTC
few	TRBV5-1	TRBJ2-7	NA	CASSLMLGTQREQYF	TGCGCCAGCAGCTTGATGCTGGGGACGCAACGGGAGCAGTACTTC
NA	TRBV7-2	TRBJ1-2	NA	CASSLVTRAGGPYGYTF	TGTGCCAGCAGCTTAGTCACGAGGGCCGGGGGCCCCTATGGCTACACCTTC
NA	TRBV4-3	TRBJ2-7	NA	CASSQDHSGRPYEQYF	TGCGCCAGCAGCCAAGATCACAGCGGGCGACCCTACGAGCAGTACTTC
NA	TRBV12-3/TRBV12-4	TRBJ1-5	NA	CASSLTGSNQPQHF	TGTGCCAGCAGTTTGACAGGAAGCAATCAGCCCCAGCATTTT
few	TRBV5-4	TRBJ2-7	NA	CASSLADGAYEQYF	TGTGCCAGCAGCTTGGCAGACGGAGCCTACGAGCAGTACTTC
NA	TRBV6-5	TRBJ1-5	NA	CASRLTGPNQPQHF	TGTGCCAGCAGGCTAACAGGGCCCAATCAGCCCCAGCATTTT
few	TRBV20-1	TRBJ2-3	TRBD2	CSARGTGTTNPDTQYF	TGCAGTGCTAGAGGGACCGGGACTACAAACCCAGATACGCAGTATTTT
few	TRBV10-3	TRBJ2-7	TRBD2	CAIRISGGPLTYEQYF	TGTGCCATCAGGATTAGCGGGGGGCCTCTCACCTACGAGCAGTACTTC
NA	TRBV7-2	TRBJ1-2	NA	CASTRNYGYTF	TGTGCCAGCACCCGGAACTATGGCTACACCTTC